This record concerns one TCR beta chain sequence. The antigen is not known. The data are from a study of blood T cells in healthy people across ages. Findings and limits, study-wide: The study found more naive CD4+ cells and higher diversity in long-lived than aged donors.

Primers used in a second PCR of roughly 6 to 11 cycles were a sample-barcoded 5' primer and a J-beta primer mix. MiXCR, run by TCRdb on the 5' RACE reads, gives a single entry per CDR3 protein. Here the sample spans some 760,000 distinct CDR3 sequences, approximately 25% being singletons. Germline V gene data show CDR1 as WSHSY and CDR2 as SAAADI. The CDR3 runs 14 residues. Germline trimming cut 1 base from V and 4 bases from J; bases unmatched to any gene: 0. This same sample was also taken into another study, of T cells of mothers and their children. That source reports: Each mother gave over 9.5 million TCR beta CDR3 reads; each child, about 2.8 million.

The J gene is TRBJ2-1, the V gene TRBV10-2, with 8 bases matching TRBD2. Material: blood. This receptor was identified in a boy aged 5-17 years in good health. This chain's CDR3 is CASSELAGYNEQFF. CDR3 DNA sequence: TGCGCCAGCAGTGAGTTAGCGGGATACAATGAGCAGTTCTTC.